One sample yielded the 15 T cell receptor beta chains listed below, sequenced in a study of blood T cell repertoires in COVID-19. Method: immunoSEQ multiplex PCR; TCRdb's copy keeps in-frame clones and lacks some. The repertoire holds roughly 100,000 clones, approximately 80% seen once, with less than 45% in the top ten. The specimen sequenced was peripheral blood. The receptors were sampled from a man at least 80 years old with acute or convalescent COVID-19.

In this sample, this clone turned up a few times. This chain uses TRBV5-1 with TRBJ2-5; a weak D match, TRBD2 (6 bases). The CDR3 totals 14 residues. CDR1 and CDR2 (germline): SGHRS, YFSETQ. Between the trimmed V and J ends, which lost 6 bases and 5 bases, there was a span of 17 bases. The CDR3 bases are TGCGCCAGCAATGAGATTCCGGGGGACGAGACCCAGTACTTC. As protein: CASNEIPGDETQYF.

CDR3 nucleotides: TGTGCCAGCAGTGAAGGGTCGCGGGTTAGGCAGCCCCAGCATTTT. It specifies CASSEGSRVRQPQHF. The chain uses TRBV2 and TRBJ1-5; D unclear. With 1 base removed from V and 7 bases from J, the gap between germline ends came to 14 bases. Germline values: CDR1 SNHLY, CDR2 FYNNEI. CDR3 length: 15 amino acids. The complete variable domain, with remaining parts taken from reference TRBV2 and TRBJ1-5, reads EPEVTQTPSHQVTQMGQEVILRCVPISNHLYFYWYRQILGQKVEFLVSFYNNEISEKSEIFDDQFSVERPDGSNFTLKIRSTKLEDSAMYFCASSEGSRVRQPQHFGDGTRLSIL.

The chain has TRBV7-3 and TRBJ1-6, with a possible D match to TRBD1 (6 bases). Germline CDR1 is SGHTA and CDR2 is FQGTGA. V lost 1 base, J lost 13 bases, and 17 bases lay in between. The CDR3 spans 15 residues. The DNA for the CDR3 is TGTGCCAGCAGCTTAAAGGGACATACAGGGTCCCCCCTCCACTTT. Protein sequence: CASSLKGHTGSPLHF.

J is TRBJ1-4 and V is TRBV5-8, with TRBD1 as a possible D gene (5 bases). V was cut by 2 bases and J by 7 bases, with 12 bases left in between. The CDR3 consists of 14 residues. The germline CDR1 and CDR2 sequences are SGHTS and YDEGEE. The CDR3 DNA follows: TGTGCCAGCAGCTTAAGGGCCGGGGGTGAAAAACTGTTTTTT. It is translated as CASSLRAGGEKLFF. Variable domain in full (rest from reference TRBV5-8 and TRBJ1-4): EAGVTQSPTHLIKTRGQQATLRCSPISGHTSVYWYQQALGLGLQFLLWYDEGEERNRGNFPPRFSGRQFPNYSSELNVNALELEDSALYLCASSLRAGGEKLFFGSGTQLSVL.

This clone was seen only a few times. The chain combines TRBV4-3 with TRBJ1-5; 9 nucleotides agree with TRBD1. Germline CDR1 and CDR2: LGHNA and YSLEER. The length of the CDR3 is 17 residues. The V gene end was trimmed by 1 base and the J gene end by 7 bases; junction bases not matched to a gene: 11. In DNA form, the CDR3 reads TGCGCCAGCAGCCAAGGTAGACCGGGACAGGGAAGACAGCCCCAGCATTTT. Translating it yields CASSQGRPGQGRQPQHF.

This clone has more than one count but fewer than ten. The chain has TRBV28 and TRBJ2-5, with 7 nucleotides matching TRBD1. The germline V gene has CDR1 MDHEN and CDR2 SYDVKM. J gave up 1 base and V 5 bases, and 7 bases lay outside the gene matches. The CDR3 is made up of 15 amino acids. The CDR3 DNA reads TGTGCCAGCAGTACGATCGGGACAGTCCAAGAGACCCAGTACTTC. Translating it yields CASSTIGTVQETQYF. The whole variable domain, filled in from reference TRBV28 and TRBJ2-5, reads DVKVTQSSRYLVKRTGEKVFLECVQDMDHENMFWYRQDPGLGLRLIYFSYDVKMKEKGDIPEGYSVSREKKERFSLILESASTNQTSMYLCASSTIGTVQETQYFGPGTRLLVL.

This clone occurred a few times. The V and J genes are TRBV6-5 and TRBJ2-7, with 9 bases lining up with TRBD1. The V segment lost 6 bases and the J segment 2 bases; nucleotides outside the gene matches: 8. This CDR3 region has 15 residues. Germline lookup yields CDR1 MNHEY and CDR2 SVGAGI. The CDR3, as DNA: TGTGCCAGCAGGATACAGGGGGCCCCAACCTACGAGCAGTACTTC. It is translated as CASRIQGAPTYEQYF.

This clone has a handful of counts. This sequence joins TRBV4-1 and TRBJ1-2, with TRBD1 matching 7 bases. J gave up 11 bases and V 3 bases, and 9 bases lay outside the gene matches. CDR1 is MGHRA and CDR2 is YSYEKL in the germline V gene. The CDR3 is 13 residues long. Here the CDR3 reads CASSQVYRGGYTF. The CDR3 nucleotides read TGCGCCAGCAGCCAGGTTTACAGGGGAGGATACACCTTC.

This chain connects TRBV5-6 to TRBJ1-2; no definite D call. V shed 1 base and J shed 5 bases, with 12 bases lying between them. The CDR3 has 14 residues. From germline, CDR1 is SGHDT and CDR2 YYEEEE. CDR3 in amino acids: CASSLRRTVYGYTF. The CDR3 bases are TGTGCCAGCAGCTTGAGGCGGACTGTTTATGGCTACACCTTC.

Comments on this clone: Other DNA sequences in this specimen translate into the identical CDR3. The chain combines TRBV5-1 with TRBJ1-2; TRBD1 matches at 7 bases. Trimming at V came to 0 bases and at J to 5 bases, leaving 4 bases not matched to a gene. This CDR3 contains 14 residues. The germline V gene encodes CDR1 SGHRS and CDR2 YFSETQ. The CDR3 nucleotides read TGCGCCAGCAGCTTGGGACAGGGAGGTTATGGCTACACCTTC. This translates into CASSLGQGGYGYTF.

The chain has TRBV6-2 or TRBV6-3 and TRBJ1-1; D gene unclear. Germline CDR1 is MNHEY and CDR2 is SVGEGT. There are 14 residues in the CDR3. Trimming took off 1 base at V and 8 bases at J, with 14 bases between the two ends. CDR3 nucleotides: TGTGCCAGCAGTTACTATGTTGAGGAAACCGAAGCTTTCTTT. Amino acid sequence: CASSYYVEETEAFF.

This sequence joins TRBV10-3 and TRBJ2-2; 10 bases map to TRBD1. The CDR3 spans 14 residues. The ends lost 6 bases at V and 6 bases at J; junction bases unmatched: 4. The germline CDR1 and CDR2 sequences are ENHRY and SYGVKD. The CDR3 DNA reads TGTGCCATCAGCAGAGGGACAGGGGCCGGGGAGCTGTTTTTT. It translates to CAISRGTGAGELFF.

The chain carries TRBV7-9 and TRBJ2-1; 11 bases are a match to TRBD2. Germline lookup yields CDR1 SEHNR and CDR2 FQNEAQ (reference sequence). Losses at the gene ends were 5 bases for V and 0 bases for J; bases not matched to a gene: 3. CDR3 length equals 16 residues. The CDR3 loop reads CASSRLAGSSYNEQFF. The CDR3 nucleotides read TGTGCCAGCAGCAGACTAGCGGGGAGCTCCTACAATGAGCAGTTCTTC.

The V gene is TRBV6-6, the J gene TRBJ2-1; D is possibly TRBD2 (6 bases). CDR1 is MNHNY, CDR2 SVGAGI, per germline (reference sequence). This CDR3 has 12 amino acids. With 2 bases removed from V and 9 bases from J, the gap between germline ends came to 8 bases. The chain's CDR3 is CASSYVGSEQFF. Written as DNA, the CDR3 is TGTGCCAGCAGTTACGTCGGGAGTGAGCAGTTCTTC.

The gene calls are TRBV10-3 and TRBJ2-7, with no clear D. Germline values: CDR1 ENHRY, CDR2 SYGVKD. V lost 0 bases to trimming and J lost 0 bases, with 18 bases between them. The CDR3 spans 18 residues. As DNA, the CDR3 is TGTGCCATCAGTGAGTCGCCTATGGTGAATGTTGACTCCTACGAGCAGTACTTC. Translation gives CAISESPMVNVDSYEQYF.